Each of the 28 T cell receptor beta chains below was sequenced from the same sample in a study of metastatic and nonmetastatic thyroid tumors. There were no patients who had received any treatment before thyroid surgery. TCRdb ran MiXCR on the PCR reads. This sample has 25,000 to 30,000 clones, with roughly a quarter found just once. The sequenced sample was blood. The source is a female donor with papillary thyroid cancer or a benign thyroid nodule (not recorded which). Some clones in this sample may be carry-over from other donors' samples.

This clone was recorded at least ten times. V is TRBV24-1 and J is TRBJ2-3; 10 positions match TRBD2. Germline V gene sequence: CDR1 KGHDR, CDR2 SFDVKD. CDR3 length equals 17 residues. V shed 2 bases and J 2 bases; nucleotides not matched to a gene: 6. CDR3 in amino acids: CATSDYSGRTYTDTQYF. CDR3 in DNA: TGTGCCACCAGTGATTATAGCGGGAGGACCTACACAGATACGCAGTATTTT.

This clone was seen many times. The CDR3 protein is CASGLVLRWAGSSPVDQPQHF. The CDR3 nucleotides are TGTGCTAGTGGTTTGGTACTTCGGTGGGCAGGCTCTTCCCCTGTCGATCAGCCCCAGCATTTT. V usage is TRBV12-5 and J usage is TRBJ1-5; D remains unclear. V lost 0 bases to trimming and J lost 5 bases, with 29 bases between them. The CDR3 length is 21 residues. The germline CDR1 and CDR2 sequences are LGHNT and FRNRAP.

As concerns this clone: The conserved phenylalanine or tryptophan normally closing the CDR3 is absent here, so this likely arose from a read error. V and J are TRBV19 and TRBJ2-6; possibly TRBD1 or TRBD2 for D (5 bases each). In germline, CDR1 is LNHDA, CDR2 SQIVND (reference sequence). CDR3 length equals 16 residues. Here the CDR3 DNA reads TGTGCCAGTAAGCGGCCAGGAACAGCTGGGGCCAAAGTCCTGACTTTA. This sequence encodes CASKRPGTAGAKVLTL.

This clone has at least ten counts. The chain has TRBV20-1 and TRBJ2-1; 10 bases fit TRBD2. The CDR3 loop spans 15 amino acids. Per germline, CDR1 DFQATT and CDR2 SNEGSKA (reference sequence). V dropped 0 bases and J dropped 9; count of bases not matched to a gene: 8. The CDR3 sequence is CSARDRTSGDREQFF. The CDR3 region has the DNA TGCAGTGCTAGAGATAGGACTAGCGGAGACCGTGAGCAGTTCTTC.

The chain has TRBV20-1 and TRBJ2-6; TRBD1 might be the D (5 bases). The germline V and J ends were trimmed by 3 bases and 0 bases, with 15 bases remaining between them. Germline values: CDR1 DFQATT, CDR2 SNEGSKA (reference sequence). The CDR3 runs to 17 residues. The CDR3 is CSARDRTGNSGANVLTF. In nucleotides, the CDR3 is TGCAGTGCTAGGGACCGTACAGGCAACTCTGGGGCCAACGTCCTGACTTTC.

In its sample, this clone was seen many times. The chain joins TRBV9 to TRBJ2-1; 13 nucleotides match TRBD2. Germline CDR1 SGDLS, CDR2 YYNGEE. The CDR3 is made up of 15 amino acids. Trimming removed 4 bases from V and 6 bases from J; junction bases left unmatched: 4. As DNA, the CDR3 is TGTGCCAGCAGCCCGAGGACTAGCGGGGGCAATGAGCAGTTCTTC. As protein: CASSPRTSGGNEQFF. Full variable domain (missing parts from reference TRBV9 and TRBJ2-1): DSGVTQTPKHLITATGQRVTLRCSPRSGDLSVYWYQQSLDQGLQFLIQYYNGEERAKGNILERFSAQQFPDLHSELNLSSLELGDSALYFCASSPRTSGGNEQFFGPGTRLTVL.

This clone was picked up many times. This sample includes further DNA sequences coding for the same CDR3. V and J are TRBV12-3 or TRBV12-4 and TRBJ2-5; TRBD1 agrees at 8 bases. This CDR3 spans 13 amino acids. Trimming at V came to 3 bases and at J to 3 bases, leaving 0 bases not matched to a gene. CDR3 residues: CASSLGQEETQYF. In DNA form, the CDR3 reads TGTGCCAGCAGTTTGGGACAGGAAGAGACCCAGTACTTC.

V usage is TRBV12-3 or TRBV12-4 and J usage is TRBJ2-7; 11 bases agree with TRBD2. J was trimmed by 7 bases and V by 6 bases; bases with no gene match: 2. This CDR3 is 12 amino acids long. CDR3 sequence (DNA): TGTGCCAGCAGGGGACTAGCGGTTGAGCAGTACTTC. This translates into CASRGLAVEQYF.

In its sample, this clone was seen many times. V gene TRBV6-1 combines with J gene TRBJ1-5; possibly TRBD1 for D (5 bases). Germline V gene lookup returns CDR1 MNHNS and CDR2 SASEGT. The CDR3 runs 16 residues. V was trimmed by 7 bases and J by 1 base, leaving 17 bases between them. The CDR3, as DNA: TGTGCCAGCAACCCCCGGGGGGGAGGGAGCAATCAGCCCCAGCATTTT. Translated: CASNPRGGGSNQPQHF.

DNA of the CDR3: TGCGCCAGCGATCCCCTAGCGGGAGGGAACACAGATACGCAGTATTTT. This codes for CASDPLAGGNTDTQYF. The rearrangement links TRBV5-1 to TRBJ2-3, with 12 nucleotides matching TRBD2. The trim removed 7 bases at V and 2 bases at J, leaving 8 bases unmatched. Germline CDR1 reads SGHRS; CDR2 reads YFSETQ. There are 16 residues in the CDR3. Full variable domain (rest looked up from reference TRBV5-1 and TRBJ2-3): KAGVTQTPRYLIKTRGQQVTLSCSPISGHRSVSWYQQTPGQGLQFLFEYFSETQRNKGNFPGRFSGRQFSNSRSEMNVSTLELGDSALYLCASDPLAGGNTDTQYFGPGTRLTVL.

The chain couples TRBV2 to TRBJ1-3; 10 nucleotides line up with TRBD1. The J segment lost 3 bases and the V segment lost 9 bases, leaving 11 bases of the junction unmatched. Germline values: CDR1 SNHLY, CDR2 FYNNEI. This CDR3 is built from 16 residues. CDR3 loop: CARGRQGASYGNTIYF. CDR3 coding DNA: TGTGCCAGAGGGAGACAGGGGGCTAGCTATGGAAACACCATATATTTT. Full variable domain (remainder filled in from reference TRBV2 and TRBJ1-3): EPEVTQTPSHQVTQMGQEVILRCVPISNHLYFYWYRQILGQKVEFLVSFYNNEISEKSEIFDDQFSVERPDGSNFTLKIRSTKLEDSAMYFCARGRQGASYGNTIYFGEGSWLTVV.

This chain links TRBV2 with TRBJ1-6, with unresolved D. This CDR3 spans 14 amino acids. CDR1 and CDR2 from the germline V gene are SNHLY and FYNNEI. Trimming shortened V by 3 bases and J by 6 bases, and 9 bases separated the two germline ends. The CDR3 reads CASSDRLCNSPLHF. CDR3 sequence (DNA): TGTGCCAGCAGTGACAGGCTGTGTAATTCACCCCTCCACTTT.

The genes are TRBV27 and TRBJ2-2, with D maybe TRBD1 (6 bases). In germline, CDR1 is MNHEY, CDR2 SMNVEV (reference sequence). The germline V and J ends were trimmed by 6 bases and 1 base, with 12 bases remaining between them. This CDR3 contains 15 residues. CDR3 sequence (DNA): TGTGCCAGCAGAACACAGGGCCTGAACACCGGGGAGCTGTTTTTT. Translating it yields CASRTQGLNTGELFF.

This clone was recorded at least ten times. V usage is TRBV20-1 and J usage is TRBJ2-3, with 7 bases identical to TRBD2. CDR3 length equals 13 residues. V was clipped by 5 bases and J by 5 bases; unmatched bases: 7. The germline V gene encodes CDR1 DFQATT and CDR2 SNEGSKA (reference sequence). CDR3 sequence: CSAYNPSGDTQYF. The DNA of the CDR3 is TGCAGTGCTTACAACCCTAGCGGAGATACGCAGTATTTT.

Many counts were recorded for this clone. The V and J genes are TRBV12-5 and TRBJ1-1; TRBD1 aligns across 12 bases. The J segment lost 1 base and the V segment lost 5 bases, leaving 8 bases of the junction unmatched. The CDR3 runs 17 residues. The germline V gene has CDR1 LGHNT and CDR2 FRNRAP. For the CDR3, the DNA is TGTGCTAGTGGTCCGGGGACAGGGGGCCCTAGGAACACTGAAGCTTTCTTT. Its translation: CASGPGTGGPRNTEAFF.

The rearrangement joins TRBV11-3 to TRBJ2-7; 7 bases line up with TRBD1. CDR1 is SGHNT and CDR2 is YENEEA in the germline V gene. The V and J ends lost 5 bases and 1 base, in that order; junction bases with no gene match: 5. The CDR3 loop spans 14 amino acids. CDR3 nucleotides: TGTGCCAGCAGCCCTCGGGACAGTTCCTACGAGCAGTACTTC. Protein: CASSPRDSSYEQYF.

The chain employs TRBV28 and TRBJ2-7; maybe TRBD1 (5 bases). This CDR3 comprises 12 residues. With 6 bases removed from V and 0 bases from J, the gap between germline ends came to 6 bases. Germline assignment: CDR1 MDHEN and CDR2 SYDVKM. The CDR3, as DNA: TGTGCCAGCAGCGACAGCTCCTACGAGCAGTACTTC. Its protein product is CASSDSSYEQYF.

This sequence joins TRBV7-2 and TRBJ1-2; D is perhaps TRBD1 (5 bases). This CDR3 is built from 13 residues. The ends were cut back, 2 bases at V and 5 bases at J, with 9 bases in the middle. Germline V lookup: CDR1 SGHTA, CDR2 FQGNSA. In DNA, the CDR3 is TGTGCCAGCAGCTTACGGGGGGAATATGGCTACACCTTC. This translates into CASSLRGEYGYTF.

This clone occurred a few times. The rearrangement joins TRBV7-9 to TRBJ2-3; no firm D call. There are 11 residues in the CDR3. V lost 0 bases and J 6 bases, leaving 1 base between the germline ends. Germline lookup yields CDR1 SEHNR and CDR2 FQNEAQ (reference sequence). Written as DNA, the CDR3 is TGTGCCAGCAGCTTAGCTGATACGCAGTATTTT. It encodes CASSLADTQYF.

This clone appeared a few times. Mismatch with germline at one junction end may stem from a read error. The chain is built from TRBV6-5 and TRBJ1-1; D not certain. The CDR3 is 13 residues long. Germline V gene sequence: CDR1 MNHEY, CDR2 SVGAGI. The CDR3 bases are TGTGCCAGCAGTTACTCTATCAACACTCAAGCTTTCTTT. It encodes CASSYSINTQAFF.

This clone was recorded many times. The chain links TRBV5-6 to TRBJ2-3; D is unresolved. The CDR3 spans 13 residues. V lost 1 base to trimming and J lost 7 bases, with 10 bases between them. Germline CDR1 and CDR2: SGHDT and YYEEEE. CDR3 sequence (DNA): TGTGCCAGCAGCTTGCAAGGGATTCATACGCAGTATTTT. It specifies CASSLQGIHTQYF.

This clone showed up many times. The V and J genes are TRBV27 and TRBJ1-1; D not certain. Trimming pared 0 bases from V and 4 bases from J, leaving 12 bases between. The CDR3 runs to 15 residues. Germline lookup yields CDR1 MNHEY and CDR2 SMNVEV (reference sequence). CDR3 in amino acids: CASSLSRVAGTEAFF. The CDR3 nucleotides read TGTGCCAGCAGTTTATCCAGAGTTGCGGGCACTGAAGCTTTCTTT.

V usage is TRBV7-2 and J usage is TRBJ2-4; possible D gene TRBD1, 6 bases. The DNA end lines up better with TRBJ2-1; the J call may be wrong. The CDR3 sequence is 15 residues long. Germline V gene data show CDR1 as SGHTA and CDR2 as FQGNSA. This chain's CDR3 is CASSLGQGLYNEQFF. CDR3 DNA: TGTGCCAGCAGCTTGGGCCAGGGGTTATACAATGAGCAGTTCTTC.

This chain uses TRBV9 with TRBJ2-3; 9 bases are shared with TRBD1. This CDR3 is built from 18 residues. The germline CDR1 and CDR2 sequences are SGDLS and YYNGEE. Germline trimming cut 0 bases from V and 3 bases from J; bases unmatched to any gene: 11. CDR3 sequence (DNA): TGTGCCAGCAGCGTAGGACCCTCTTACAGGGGGCAGACAGATACGCAGTATTTT. This sequence encodes CASSVGPSYRGQTDTQYF.

This clone was counted at least ten times. This chain joins TRBV6-2 or TRBV6-3 and TRBJ1-5; tentative D call: TRBD1 (5 bases). This CDR3 comprises 16 residues. V gave up 7 bases and J gave up 1 base, with 17 bases separating them. Germline assignment: CDR1 MNHEY and CDR2 SVGEGT. The CDR3 reads CASTPWGRGSNQPQHF. The CDR3 DNA reads TGTGCCAGCACTCCGTGGGGAAGGGGAAGCAATCAGCCCCAGCATTTT.

There are many counts of this clone. The chain joins TRBV5-1 to TRBJ1-2; possibly TRBD1 for D (5 bases). V shed 2 bases and J shed 3 bases, with 17 bases lying between them. Looked up from germline, CDR1 is SGHRS and CDR2 is YFSETQ. The CDR3 sequence is 16 residues long. The CDR3 DNA follows: TGCGCCAGCAGCTTCCGGGGGGACCGAGTGGACTATGGCTACACCTTC. This encodes CASSFRGDRVDYGYTF.

V usage is TRBV2 and J usage is TRBJ1-3; the D gene is possibly TRBD1 (5 bases). Trimming left V 5 bases short and J 4 bases short, with 18 bases between. This CDR3 contains 16 residues. Germline CDR1 SNHLY, CDR2 FYNNEI. DNA for the CDR3: TGTGCCAGCAGTCCCCCCGGGCAGGGAGGCGGAAACACCATATATTTT. This translates into CASSPPGQGGGNTIYF.

This clone was seen at least ten times. The gene calls are TRBV5-8 and TRBJ2-3; D is possibly TRBD2 (6 bases). Deletions cut 4 bases from V and 10 bases from J, with 22 bases between. Per germline, CDR1 SGHTS and CDR2 YDEGEE. The CDR3 consists of 15 residues. The CDR3 DNA reads TGTGCCAGCAGCACCGCGGGGTTCGGCCAGGGTGCGCAGTATTTT. This codes for CASSTAGFGQGAQYF. The full variable domain, its missing parts supplied by reference TRBV5-8 and TRBJ2-3, is EAGVTQSPTHLIKTRGQQATLRCSPISGHTSVYWYQQALGLGLQFLLWYDEGEERNRGNFPPRFSGRQFPNYSSELNVNALELEDSALYLCASSTAGFGQGAQYFGPGTRLTVL.